The rows below give T cell receptor beta chains drawn from one sample of a study of shared clonotypes between healthy human individuals. Measured with immunoSEQ multiplex PCR; TCRdb has only the in-frame clones, and not every one. The sample consists of millions of clones, 95% of them appearing once. The sequencing input was naive CD4+ T cells sorted from blood. These receptors were obtained from a man aged 18 to 29 in good health. Each CDR3 is given without its conserved first and last residue. Not every row has a clone size; where given, it reads once, few, many or a size class.

CDR3,size,V,J
ASSLQPNNEQF,NA,TRBV5-1,TRBJ2-1
ASTPGQFNQPQH,NA,TRBV6-1,TRBJ1-5
ASSSSGTGGETQY,NA,TRBV28,TRBJ2-5
ASGKGPDTQY,NA,TRBV2,TRBJ2-3
ASSLFSGAPGNTIY,NA,TRBV11-2,TRBJ1-3
ASSETNGGEQY,NA,TRBV2,TRBJ2-7
ASSFAGALSNEQF,NA,TRBV27,TRBJ2-1
ASSAPEGTGIHEQY,NA,TRBV25-1,TRBJ2-7
ASSIGRVGGNTIY,NA,TRBV19,TRBJ1-3
ASSVVPQGPYEQY,NA,TRBV6-1,TRBJ2-7
ASSLALTGTAHDTQY,NA,TRBV5-4,TRBJ2-3
ATHGGQNTEAF,NA,TRBV28,TRBJ1-1
ASSVAGGQPQH,NA,TRBV9,TRBJ1-5
ASSPGHPNYGYT,NA,TRBV5-1,TRBJ1-2
ASSLGEVGRTEAF,NA,TRBV7-9,TRBJ1-1
ASSLALHRGMRGYT,NA,TRBV7-8,TRBJ1-2
ASSPWKTSAYEQY,NA,TRBV7-2,TRBJ2-7
ASSPAVSNQPQH,NA,TRBV27,TRBJ1-5
ASSRVAGDTYAQY,NA,TRBV7-8,TRBJ2-7
ASSRDRGTSPLH,NA,TRBV18,TRBJ1-6
ASSLQGHGYT,NA,TRBV5-1,TRBJ1-2
ASSLGLDLYEQY,NA,TRBV7-2,TRBJ2-7
ASSLLTTSNYGYT,once,TRBV5-4,TRBJ1-2
ASISGGLNTGELF,NA,TRBV2,TRBJ2-2
AWNPGSNEKLF,NA,TRBV30,TRBJ1-4
ASSGRPPKAYEQY,NA,TRBV19,TRBJ2-7
ASRRGPYEQF,NA,TRBV6-5,TRBJ2-1
ASRNTLAVGYEQY,NA,TRBV27,TRBJ2-7
ASSPGDRGGYGYT,NA,TRBV7-8,TRBJ1-2
AIRSRGTGELF,NA,TRBV10-3,TRBJ2-2
ASSRTGWEQY,once,TRBV27,TRBJ2-7
ASKQNTEAF,NA,TRBV2,TRBJ1-1
SVEDLVGPLGYNEQF,NA,TRBV29-1,TRBJ2-1
ASSEFGGNTIY,NA,TRBV10-2,TRBJ1-3
ASSSQGDQPQH,NA,TRBV18,TRBJ1-5
ASSWAWDSSYNEQF,NA,TRBV9,TRBJ2-1
ATLRGLNNEQF,NA,TRBV28,TRBJ2-1
ASSLAGQNTGELF,few,TRBV5-1,TRBJ2-2
ASSVSGLSSYNEQF,NA,TRBV9,TRBJ2-1
ASKGGWNTEAF,NA,TRBV6-1,TRBJ1-1
ASSFPYRRTSGRRSSTDTQY,NA,TRBV28,TRBJ2-3
SAHVPGEQY,NA,TRBV20-1,TRBJ2-7
SGAGGTEAF,NA,TRBV29-1,TRBJ1-1
ASSYSRGNGYT,NA,TRBV6-5,TRBJ1-2
ASSWADRGLETQY,NA,TRBV28,TRBJ2-5
ASSYGASAGNTIY,NA,TRBV6-5,TRBJ1-3
ASKGQGARETQY,NA,TRBV6-1,TRBJ2-5
AISEQGLAGGGGELF,NA,TRBV10-3,TRBJ2-2
ASSEGRTSSEKLF,NA,TRBV5-4,TRBJ1-4
ASSLAGTDNTGELF,NA,TRBV5-1,TRBJ2-2
ASSSTTLGRTEQY,NA,TRBV28,TRBJ2-7
ASRTTGLYEQY,many,TRBV7-8,TRBJ2-7
ASSVAIQEPYGYT,NA,TRBV9,TRBJ1-2
ASTLGVSYEQY,NA,TRBV5-1,TRBJ2-7
ASSSGTGSNEQF,NA,TRBV5-1,TRBJ2-1